This T cell receptor (beta chain) was sequenced during a study of CD8+ T cells in alopecia areata. Trimming removed 1 base from V and 0 bases from J, with 10 bases in between. From germline, CDR1 is PRHDT and CDR2 FYEKMQ (reference sequence). The CDR3 contains 16 residues. Treatment reported: oral pan-JAK inhibitor, 5-10 mg twice daily. Sequencing templates came from extracted RNA that was reverse transcribed into cDNA. Produced via immunoSEQ multiplex PCR; TCRdb's table is partial and in-frame only. The sample includes around 200,000 clones, 58% of them seen just once. The TCR sequence derives from a human donor with alopecia areata. The source material was CD8+ T cells sorted from blood, sampled at week 24, from a patient treated with tofacitinib. The V and J genes are TRBV13 and TRBJ2-1, with no clear D. CDR3 nucleotide sequence: TGTGCCAGCAGCTTAGCGGGCAGCAACTCCTACAATGAGCAGTTCTTC. It encodes CASSLAGSNSYNEQFF.